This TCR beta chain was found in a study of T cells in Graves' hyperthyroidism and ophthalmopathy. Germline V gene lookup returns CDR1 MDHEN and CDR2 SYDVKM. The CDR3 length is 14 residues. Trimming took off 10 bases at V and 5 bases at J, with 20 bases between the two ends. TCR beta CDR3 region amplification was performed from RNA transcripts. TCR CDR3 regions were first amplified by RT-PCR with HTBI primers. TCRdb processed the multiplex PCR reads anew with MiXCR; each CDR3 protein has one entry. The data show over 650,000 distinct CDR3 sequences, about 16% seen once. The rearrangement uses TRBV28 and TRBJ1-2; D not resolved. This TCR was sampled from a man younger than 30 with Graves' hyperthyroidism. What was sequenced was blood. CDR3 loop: CATVALSPPYGYTF. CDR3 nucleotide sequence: TGTGCCACCGTAGCTTTGAGTCCGCCATATGGCTACACCTTC.